This TCR beta chain was identified during a study of T cell repertoires in cytomegalovirus infection. TCRdb called the reads again in MiXCR, with one record for every CDR3 protein. The sample contains around 430,000 distinct CDR3 sequences, about 42% of which appear only once. Note on this clonotype: What it recognizes is unknown.

Trimming left V 3 bases short and J 1 base short, with 7 bases between. From germline, CDR1 is SGDLS and CDR2 YYNGEE. The CDR3 totals 13 residues. This TCR derives from a human donor in good health (CMV status not recorded). Some clones in this sample may be carry-over from other donors' samples. The sequencing used cultured PBMCs, collected from culture after CMV antigen stimulation. J is TRBJ1-1 and V is TRBV9; D unclear. CDR3 in amino acids: CASSADWNTEAFF. In DNA, the CDR3 is TGTGCCAGCAGCGCTGACTGGAACACTGAAGCTTTCTTT.